The clone carrying this TCR beta chain has a count of ten or more. The antigen remains undetermined. Scientists made TCR beta libraries using quantitative 5'-RACE with molecular barcodes. MiXCR was run by TCRdb on the 5' RACE reads, yielding one entry per CDR3 protein. This sample yields over 150,000 distinct CDR3 sequences, of which approximately 18% are seen a single time; more than 3.5% belongs to the top ten. The V gene lost 2 bases and the J gene lost 0 bases, with 8 bases spanning the gap. CDR1 and CDR2 from the germline V gene are MNHEY and SVGEGT. CDR3 size: 15 residues. The data originate from a study of CD8 T cells in ankylosing spondylitis. Overall study results and limits: Peripheral blood samples showed relatively rare disease-linked clones, and these clones were CD8+.

This sequence was found in a male donor between 10 and 30 years old with ankylosing spondylitis or in good health (not recorded which). The chain is built from TRBV6-2 or TRBV6-3 and TRBJ2-1; D is unresolved. Sequencing was carried out using blood, either unsorted or a sorted T cell fraction (not recorded which). CDR3 loop: CASSYGQSSYNEQFF. CDR3 DNA sequence: TGTGCCAGCAGTTACGGGCAGAGCTCCTACAATGAGCAGTTCTTC.